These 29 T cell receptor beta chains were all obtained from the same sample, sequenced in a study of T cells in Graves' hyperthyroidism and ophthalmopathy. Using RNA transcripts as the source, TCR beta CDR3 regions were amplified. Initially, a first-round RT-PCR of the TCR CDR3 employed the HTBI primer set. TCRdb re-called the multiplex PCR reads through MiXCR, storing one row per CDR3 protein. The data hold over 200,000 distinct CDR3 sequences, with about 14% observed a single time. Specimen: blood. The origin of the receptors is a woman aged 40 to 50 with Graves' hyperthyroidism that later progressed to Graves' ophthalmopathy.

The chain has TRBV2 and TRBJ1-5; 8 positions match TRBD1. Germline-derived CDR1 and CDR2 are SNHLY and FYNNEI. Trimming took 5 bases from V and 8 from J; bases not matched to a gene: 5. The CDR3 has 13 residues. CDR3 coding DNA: TGTGCCAGCAGTCGACAGGGGTTTAAGCCCCAGCATTTT. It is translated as CASSRQGFKPQHF.

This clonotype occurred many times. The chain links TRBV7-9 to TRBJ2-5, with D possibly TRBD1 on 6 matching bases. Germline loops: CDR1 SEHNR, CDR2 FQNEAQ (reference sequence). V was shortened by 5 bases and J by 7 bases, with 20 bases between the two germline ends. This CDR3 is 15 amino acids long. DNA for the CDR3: TGTGCCAGCAGCAAACCCGGACAGCCAGTCAGGACCCAGTACTTC. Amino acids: CASSKPGQPVRTQYF.

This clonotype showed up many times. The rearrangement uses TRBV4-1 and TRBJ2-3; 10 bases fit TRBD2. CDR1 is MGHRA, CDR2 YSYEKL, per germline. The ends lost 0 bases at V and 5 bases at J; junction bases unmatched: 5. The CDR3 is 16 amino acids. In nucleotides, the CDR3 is TGCGCCAGCAGCCAAGAACAAGCGGGAGGGCTAGATACGCAGTATTTT. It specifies CASSQEQAGGLDTQYF.

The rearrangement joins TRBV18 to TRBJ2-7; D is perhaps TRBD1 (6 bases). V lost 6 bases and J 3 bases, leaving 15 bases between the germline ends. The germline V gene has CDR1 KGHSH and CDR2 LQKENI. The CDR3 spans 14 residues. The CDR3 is CASSPRDTVYEQYF. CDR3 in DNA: TGTGCCAGCTCCCCCCGGGACACGGTCTACGAGCAGTACTTC.

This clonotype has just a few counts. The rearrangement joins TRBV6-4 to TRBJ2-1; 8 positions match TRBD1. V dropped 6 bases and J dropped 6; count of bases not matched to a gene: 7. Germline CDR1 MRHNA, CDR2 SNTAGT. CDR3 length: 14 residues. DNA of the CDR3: TGTGCCAGCAGCCCCGGACAGGGAAGCAATGAGCAGTTCTTC. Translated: CASSPGQGSNEQFF.

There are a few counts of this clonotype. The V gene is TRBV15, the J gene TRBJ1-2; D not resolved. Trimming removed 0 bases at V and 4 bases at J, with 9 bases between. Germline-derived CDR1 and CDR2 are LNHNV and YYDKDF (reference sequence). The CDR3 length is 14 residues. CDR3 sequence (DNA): TGTGCCACCAGCAGAGATCCCGGTGGCTATGGCTACACCTTC. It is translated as CATSRDPGGYGYTF.

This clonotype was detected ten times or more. The CDR3 coding sequence is TGCGCCAGCAGCTTGGGCGGCAATGCCGGGGAGCTGTTTTTT. It is translated as CASSLGGNAGELFF. The J gene is TRBJ2-2, the V gene TRBV5-1; D unresolved. The V gene lost 0 bases and the J gene lost 6 bases, with 9 bases spanning the gap. The CDR3 runs to 14 residues. CDR1 is SGHRS, CDR2 YFSETQ, per germline.

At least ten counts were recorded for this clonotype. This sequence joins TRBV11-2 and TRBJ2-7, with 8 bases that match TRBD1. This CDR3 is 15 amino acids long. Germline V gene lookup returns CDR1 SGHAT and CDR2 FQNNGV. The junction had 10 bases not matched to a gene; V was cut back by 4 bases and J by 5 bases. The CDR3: CASSSLQGVINEQYF. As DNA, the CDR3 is TGTGCCAGCAGCTCACTACAGGGGGTGATCAACGAGCAGTACTTC.

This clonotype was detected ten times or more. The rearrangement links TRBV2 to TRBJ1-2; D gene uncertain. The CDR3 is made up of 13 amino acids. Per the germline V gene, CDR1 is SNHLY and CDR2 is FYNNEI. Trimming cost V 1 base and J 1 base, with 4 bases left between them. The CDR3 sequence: CASSEVINYGYTF. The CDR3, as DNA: TGTGCCAGCAGTGAAGTGATTAACTATGGCTACACCTTC.

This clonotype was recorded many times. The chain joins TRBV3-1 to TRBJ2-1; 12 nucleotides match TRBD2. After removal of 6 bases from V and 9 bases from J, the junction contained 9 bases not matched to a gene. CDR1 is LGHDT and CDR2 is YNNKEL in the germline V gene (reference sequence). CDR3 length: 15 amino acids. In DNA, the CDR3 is TGTGCCAGCAGAGGGCTAGCGGGAGGGTCGGGTGAGCAGTTCTTC. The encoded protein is CASRGLAGGSGEQFF.

The DNA of the CDR3 is TGTGCCAGCAGTCCCCGTGCGGGGAGGACGCAGTATTTT. Translating it yields CASSPRAGRTQYF. The chain uses TRBV12-3 or TRBV12-4 and TRBJ2-3; the D gene is possibly TRBD2 (6 bases). With 5 bases removed from V and 9 bases from J, the gap between germline ends came to 15 bases. CDR3 length: 13 amino acids.

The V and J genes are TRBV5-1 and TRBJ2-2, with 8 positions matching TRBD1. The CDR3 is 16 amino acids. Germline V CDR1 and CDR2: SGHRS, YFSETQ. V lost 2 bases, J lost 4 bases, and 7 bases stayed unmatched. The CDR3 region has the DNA TGCGCCAGCAGCTTCCCTCAGGGGGCGCCCACCGGGGAGCTGTTTTTT. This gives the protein CASSFPQGAPTGELFF.

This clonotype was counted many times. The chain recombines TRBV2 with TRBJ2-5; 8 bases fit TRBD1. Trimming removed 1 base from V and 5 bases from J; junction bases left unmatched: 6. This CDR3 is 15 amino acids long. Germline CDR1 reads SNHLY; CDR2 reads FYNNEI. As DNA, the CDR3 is TGTGCCAGCAGTGAAGGACAGGGGATGTCGGAGACCCAGTACTTC. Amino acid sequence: CASSEGQGMSETQYF. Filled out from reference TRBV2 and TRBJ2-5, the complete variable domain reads EPEVTQTPSHQVTQMGQEVILRCVPISNHLYFYWYRQILGQKVEFLVSFYNNEISEKSEIFDDQFSVERPDGSNFTLKIRSTKLEDSAMYFCASSEGQGMSETQYFGPGTRLLVL.

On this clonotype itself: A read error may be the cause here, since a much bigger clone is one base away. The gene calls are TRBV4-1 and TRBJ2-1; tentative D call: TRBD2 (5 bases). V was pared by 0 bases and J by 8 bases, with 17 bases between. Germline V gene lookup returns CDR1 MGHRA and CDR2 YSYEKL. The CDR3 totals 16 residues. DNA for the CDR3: TGCGCCAGCAGCCAAGATGAGGGCAGCGGATTCGATGAGCAGTTCTTC. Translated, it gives CASSQDEGSGFDEQFF.

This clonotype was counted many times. The CDR3 is CASRGGAGEKLFF. DNA for the CDR3: TGTGCCAGCAGAGGGGGCGCTGGAGAAAAACTGTTTTTT. The V call is TRBV2, the J call TRBJ1-4, with 7 bases aligning to TRBD1. V shed 6 bases, J shed 8 bases, and the junction held 6 bases outside the gene matches. The CDR3 is made up of 13 amino acids. Germline lookup yields CDR1 SNHLY and CDR2 FYNNEI.

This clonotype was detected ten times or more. In DNA, the CDR3 is TGTGCCAGCAGGGGACAGGGTAGCAATCAGCCCCAGCATTTT. It codes for CASRGQGSNQPQHF. The chain recombines TRBV12-3 or TRBV12-4 with TRBJ1-5; 9 bases align to TRBD1. The CDR3 extends over 14 amino acids. V gave up 6 bases and J gave up 0 bases; unmatched junction bases: 0.

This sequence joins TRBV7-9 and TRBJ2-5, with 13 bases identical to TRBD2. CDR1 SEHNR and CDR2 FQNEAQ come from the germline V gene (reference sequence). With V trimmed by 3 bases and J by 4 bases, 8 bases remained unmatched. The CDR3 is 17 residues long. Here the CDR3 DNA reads TGTGCCAGCAGCTTTCCCGGGACTAGCGGGACGTCAGAGACCCAGTACTTC. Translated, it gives CASSFPGTSGTSETQYF.

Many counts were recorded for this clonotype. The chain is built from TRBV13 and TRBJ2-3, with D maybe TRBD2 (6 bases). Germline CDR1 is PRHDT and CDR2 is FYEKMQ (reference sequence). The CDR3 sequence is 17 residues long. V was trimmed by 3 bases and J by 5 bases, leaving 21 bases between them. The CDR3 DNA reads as TGTGCCAGCAGCTTGACTAGACGGGGAAGACCACAAGATACGCAGTATTTT. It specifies CASSLTRRGRPQDTQYF.

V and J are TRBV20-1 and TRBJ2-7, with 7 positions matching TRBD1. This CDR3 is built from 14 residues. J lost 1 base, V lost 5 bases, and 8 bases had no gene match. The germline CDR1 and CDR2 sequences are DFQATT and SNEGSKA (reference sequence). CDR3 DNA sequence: TGCAGTGCTCCCCGACAGGGCGGATCCTACGAGCAGTACTTC. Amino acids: CSAPRQGGSYEQYF.

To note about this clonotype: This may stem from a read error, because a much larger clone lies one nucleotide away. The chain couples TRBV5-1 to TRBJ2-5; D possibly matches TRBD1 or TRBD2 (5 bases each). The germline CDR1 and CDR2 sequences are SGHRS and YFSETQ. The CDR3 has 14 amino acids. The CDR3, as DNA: TGCGCCAGGAGCTTGTGGGACGGCCAAGAGACCCAGTACTTC. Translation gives CARSLWDGQETQYF.

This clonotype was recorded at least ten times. CDR3 region: CSVEGNYNEQFF. In DNA, the CDR3 is TGCAGCGTTGAGGGAAACTACAATGAGCAGTTCTTC. This chain links TRBV29-1 with TRBJ2-1; no definite D call. V gave up 3 bases and J gave up 3 bases, with 6 bases separating them. The CDR3 extends over 12 amino acids. CDR1 is SQVTM, CDR2 ANQGSEA, per germline.

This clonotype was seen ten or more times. The CDR3 sequence: CASSIQTGRGYGYTF. For the CDR3, the DNA is TGTGCCAGTAGTATCCAGACAGGGCGGGGGTATGGCTACACCTTC. This chain uses TRBV19 with TRBJ1-2, with 7 nucleotides matching TRBD1. The CDR3 has 15 residues. V trimming: 3 bases; J trimming: 5 bases; junction bases outside the gene matches: 9. The germline V gene has CDR1 LNHDA and CDR2 SQIVND (reference sequence).

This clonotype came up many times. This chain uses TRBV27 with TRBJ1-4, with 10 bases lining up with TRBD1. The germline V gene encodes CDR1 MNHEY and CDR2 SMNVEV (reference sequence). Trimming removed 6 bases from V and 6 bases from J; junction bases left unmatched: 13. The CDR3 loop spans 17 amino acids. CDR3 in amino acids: CASRCDRGPPCYEKLFF. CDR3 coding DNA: TGTGCCAGCAGATGTGACAGGGGGCCTCCTTGTTATGAAAAACTGTTTTTT.

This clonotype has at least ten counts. CDR3 DNA sequence: TGTGCCAGCAGTTTACATCCAGCGGGCTCCTACGAGCAGTACTTC. It codes for CASSLHPAGSYEQYF. This chain uses TRBV28 with TRBJ2-7, with D tentatively TRBD2 (6 bases). The CDR3 is made up of 15 amino acids. Germline CDR1 is MDHEN and CDR2 is SYDVKM. V was trimmed by 2 bases and J by 0 bases, leaving 11 bases between them. Looking up the rest from reference TRBV28 and TRBJ2-7 gives the full variable domain: DVKVTQSSRYLVKRTGEKVFLECVQDMDHENMFWYRQDPGLGLRLIYFSYDVKMKEKGDIPEGYSVSREKKERFSLILESASTNQTSMYLCASSLHPAGSYEQYFGPGTRLTVT.

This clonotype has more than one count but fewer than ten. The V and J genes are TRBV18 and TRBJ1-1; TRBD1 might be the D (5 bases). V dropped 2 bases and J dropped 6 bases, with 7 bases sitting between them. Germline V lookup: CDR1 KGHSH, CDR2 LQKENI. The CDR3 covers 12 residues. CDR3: CASSPGGAEAFF. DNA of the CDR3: TGTGCCAGCTCACCAGGGGGGGCTGAAGCTTTCTTT.

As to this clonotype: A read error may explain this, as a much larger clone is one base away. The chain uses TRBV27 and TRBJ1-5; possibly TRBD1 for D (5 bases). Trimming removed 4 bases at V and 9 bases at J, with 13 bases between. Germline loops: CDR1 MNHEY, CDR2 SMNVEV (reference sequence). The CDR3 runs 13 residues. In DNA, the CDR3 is TGTGCCAGCAGTTCCTGTAACGGGGGGCCCCAGCATTTT. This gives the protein CASSSCNGGPQHF.

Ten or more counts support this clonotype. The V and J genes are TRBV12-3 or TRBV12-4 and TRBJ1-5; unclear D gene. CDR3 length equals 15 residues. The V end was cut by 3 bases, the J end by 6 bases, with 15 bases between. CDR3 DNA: TGTGCCAGCAGTTTTGCGGGGTCAGTTCTTCAGCCCCAGCATTTT. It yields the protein CASSFAGSVLQPQHF.

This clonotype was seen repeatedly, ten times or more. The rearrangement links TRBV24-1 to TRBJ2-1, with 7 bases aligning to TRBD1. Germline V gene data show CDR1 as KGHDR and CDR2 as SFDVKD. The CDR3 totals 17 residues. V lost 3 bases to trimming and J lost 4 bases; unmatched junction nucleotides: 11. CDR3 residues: CATSDIAGTVDYNEQFF. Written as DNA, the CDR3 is TGTGCCACCAGTGATATCGCCGGGACAGTAGATTACAATGAGCAGTTCTTC.

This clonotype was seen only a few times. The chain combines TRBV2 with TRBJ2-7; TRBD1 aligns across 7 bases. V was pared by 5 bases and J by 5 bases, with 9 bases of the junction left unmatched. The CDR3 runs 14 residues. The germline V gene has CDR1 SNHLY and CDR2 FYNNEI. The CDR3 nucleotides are TGTGCCAGCAGTTACCGACAGGGCGGCGACGAGCAGTACTTC. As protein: CASSYRQGGDEQYF.